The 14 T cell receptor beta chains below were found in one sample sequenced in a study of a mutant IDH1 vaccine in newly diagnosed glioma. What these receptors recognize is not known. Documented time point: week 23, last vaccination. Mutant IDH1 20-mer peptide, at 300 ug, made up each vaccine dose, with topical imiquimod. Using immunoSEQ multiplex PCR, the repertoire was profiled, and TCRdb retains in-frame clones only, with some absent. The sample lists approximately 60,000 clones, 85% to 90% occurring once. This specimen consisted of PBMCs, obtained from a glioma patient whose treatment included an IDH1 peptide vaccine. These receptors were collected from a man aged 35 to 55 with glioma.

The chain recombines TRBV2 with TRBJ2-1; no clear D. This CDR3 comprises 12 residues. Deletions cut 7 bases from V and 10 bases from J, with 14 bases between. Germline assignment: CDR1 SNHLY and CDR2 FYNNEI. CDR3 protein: CASTGPLPEQFF. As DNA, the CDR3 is TGTGCCAGCACAGGACCCCTCCCCGAGCAGTTCTTC.

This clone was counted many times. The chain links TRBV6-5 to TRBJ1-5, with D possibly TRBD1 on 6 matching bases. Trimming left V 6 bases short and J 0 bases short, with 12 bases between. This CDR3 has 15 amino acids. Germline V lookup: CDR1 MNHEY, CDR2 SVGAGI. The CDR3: CASSRTVYSNQPQHF. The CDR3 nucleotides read TGTGCCAGCAGCAGGACAGTTTATAGCAATCAGCCCCAGCATTTT.

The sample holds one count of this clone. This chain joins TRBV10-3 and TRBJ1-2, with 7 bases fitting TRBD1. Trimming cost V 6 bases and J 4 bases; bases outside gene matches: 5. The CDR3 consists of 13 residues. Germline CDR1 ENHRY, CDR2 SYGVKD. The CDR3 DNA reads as TGTGCCATCAGCAATGACAGGGTCTATGGCTACACCTTC. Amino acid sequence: CAISNDRVYGYTF.

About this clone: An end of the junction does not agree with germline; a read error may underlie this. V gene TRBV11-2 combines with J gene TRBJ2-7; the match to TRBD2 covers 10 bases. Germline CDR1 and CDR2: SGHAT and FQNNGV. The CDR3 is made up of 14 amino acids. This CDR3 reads CASSSPRLAGVLHF. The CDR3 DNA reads TGTGCCAGCAGCTCCCCGCGGCTAGCGGGAGTCCTGCACTTC.

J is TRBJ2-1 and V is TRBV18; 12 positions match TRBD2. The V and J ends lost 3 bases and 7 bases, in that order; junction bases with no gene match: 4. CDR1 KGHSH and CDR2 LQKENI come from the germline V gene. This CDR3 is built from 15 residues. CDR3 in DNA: TGTGCCAGCTCACCCCTAGCGGGAGGGCGTAATGAGCAGTTCTTC. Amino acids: CASSPLAGGRNEQFF.

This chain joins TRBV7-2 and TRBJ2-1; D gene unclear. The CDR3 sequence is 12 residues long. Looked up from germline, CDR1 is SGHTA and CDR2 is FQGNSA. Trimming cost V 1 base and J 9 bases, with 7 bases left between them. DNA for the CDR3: TGTGCCAGCAGCTTAGTCTACCGTGAGCAGTTCTTC. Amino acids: CASSLVYREQFF.

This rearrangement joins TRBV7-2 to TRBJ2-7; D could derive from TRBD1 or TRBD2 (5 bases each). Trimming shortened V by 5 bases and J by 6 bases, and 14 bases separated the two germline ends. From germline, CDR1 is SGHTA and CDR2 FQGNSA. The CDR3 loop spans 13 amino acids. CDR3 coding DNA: TGTGCCAGCAGCCCTCCGTGGGGGAGCGAGCAGTACTTC. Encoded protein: CASSPPWGSEQYF.

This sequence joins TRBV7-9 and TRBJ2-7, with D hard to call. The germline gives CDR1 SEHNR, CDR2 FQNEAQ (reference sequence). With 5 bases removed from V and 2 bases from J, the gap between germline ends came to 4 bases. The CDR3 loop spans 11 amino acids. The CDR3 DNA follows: TGTGCCAGCAGCGCCACCTACGAGCAGTACTTC. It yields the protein CASSATYEQYF.

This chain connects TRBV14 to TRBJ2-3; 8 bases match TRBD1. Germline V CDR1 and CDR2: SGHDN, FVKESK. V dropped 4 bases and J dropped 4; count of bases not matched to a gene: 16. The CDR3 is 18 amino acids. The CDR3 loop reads CASSPNLGRGLGADTQYF. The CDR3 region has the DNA TGTGCCAGCAGCCCCAACCTCGGCAGGGGGCTTGGCGCAGATACGCAGTATTTT.

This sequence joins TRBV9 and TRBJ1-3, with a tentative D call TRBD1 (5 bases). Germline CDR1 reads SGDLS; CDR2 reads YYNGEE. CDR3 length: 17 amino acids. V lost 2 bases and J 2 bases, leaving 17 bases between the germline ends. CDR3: CASSVGTFQGTGNTIYF. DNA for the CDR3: TGTGCCAGCAGCGTTGGAACTTTTCAGGGAACTGGAAACACCATATATTTT.

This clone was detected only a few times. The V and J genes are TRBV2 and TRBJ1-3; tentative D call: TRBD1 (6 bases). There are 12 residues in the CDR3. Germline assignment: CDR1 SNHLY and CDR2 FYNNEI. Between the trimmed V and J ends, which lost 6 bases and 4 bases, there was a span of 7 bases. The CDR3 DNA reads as TGTGCCAGCAGGGGGACAGGAAACACCATATATTTT. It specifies CASRGTGNTIYF. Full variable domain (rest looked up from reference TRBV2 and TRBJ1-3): EPEVTQTPSHQVTQMGQEVILRCVPISNHLYFYWYRQILGQKVEFLVSFYNNEISEKSEIFDDQFSVERPDGSNFTLKIRSTKLEDSAMYFCASRGTGNTIYFGEGSWLTVV.

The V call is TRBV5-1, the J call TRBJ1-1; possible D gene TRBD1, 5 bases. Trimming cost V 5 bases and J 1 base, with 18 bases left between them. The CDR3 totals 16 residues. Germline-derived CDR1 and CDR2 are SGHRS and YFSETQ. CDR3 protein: CASSKLGGLQNTEAFF. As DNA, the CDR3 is TGCGCCAGCAGTAAATTGGGGGGTCTACAGAACACTGAAGCTTTCTTT.

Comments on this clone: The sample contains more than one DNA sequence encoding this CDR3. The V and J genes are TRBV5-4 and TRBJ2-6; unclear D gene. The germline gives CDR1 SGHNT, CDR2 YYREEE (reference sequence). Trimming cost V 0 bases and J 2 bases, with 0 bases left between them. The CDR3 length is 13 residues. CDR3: CASSLAGANVLTF. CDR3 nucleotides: TGTGCCAGCAGCTTGGCTGGGGCCAACGTCCTGACTTTC.

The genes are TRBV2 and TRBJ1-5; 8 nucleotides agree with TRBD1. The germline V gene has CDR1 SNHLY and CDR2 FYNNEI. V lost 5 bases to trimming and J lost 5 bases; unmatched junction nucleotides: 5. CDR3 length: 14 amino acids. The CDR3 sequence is CASSPQGADQPQHF. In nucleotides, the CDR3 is TGTGCCAGCAGTCCTCAGGGGGCGGATCAGCCCCAGCATTTT. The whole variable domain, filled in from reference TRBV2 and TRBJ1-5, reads EPEVTQTPSHQVTQMGQEVILRCVPISNHLYFYWYRQILGQKVEFLVSFYNNEISEKSEIFDDQFSVERPDGSNFTLKIRSTKLEDSAMYFCASSPQGADQPQHFGDGTRLSIL.